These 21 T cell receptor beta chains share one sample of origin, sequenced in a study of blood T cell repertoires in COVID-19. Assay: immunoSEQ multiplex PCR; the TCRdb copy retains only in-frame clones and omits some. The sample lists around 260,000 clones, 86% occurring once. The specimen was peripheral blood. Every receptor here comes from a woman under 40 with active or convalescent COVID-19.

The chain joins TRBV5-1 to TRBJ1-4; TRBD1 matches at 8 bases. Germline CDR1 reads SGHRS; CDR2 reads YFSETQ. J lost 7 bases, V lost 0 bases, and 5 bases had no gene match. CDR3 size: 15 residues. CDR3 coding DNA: TGCGCCAGCAGCTTGGGGGACAGGCCCCTTGAAAAACTGTTTTTT. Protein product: CASSLGDRPLEKLFF.

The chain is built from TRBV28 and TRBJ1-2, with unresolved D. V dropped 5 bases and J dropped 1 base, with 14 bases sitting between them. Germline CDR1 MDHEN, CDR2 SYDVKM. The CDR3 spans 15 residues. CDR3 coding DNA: TGTGCCAGCAGTCCGCGGTTTGCGTTTAACTATGGCTACACCTTC. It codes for CASSPRFAFNYGYTF.

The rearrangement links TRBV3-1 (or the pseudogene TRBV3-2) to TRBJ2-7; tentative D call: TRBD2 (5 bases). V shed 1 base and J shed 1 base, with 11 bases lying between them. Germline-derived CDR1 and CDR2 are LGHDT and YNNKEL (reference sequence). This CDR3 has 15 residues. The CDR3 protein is CASSQGGWGSYEQYF. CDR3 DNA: TGTGCCAGCAGCCAAGGAGGGTGGGGATCCTACGAGCAGTACTTC.

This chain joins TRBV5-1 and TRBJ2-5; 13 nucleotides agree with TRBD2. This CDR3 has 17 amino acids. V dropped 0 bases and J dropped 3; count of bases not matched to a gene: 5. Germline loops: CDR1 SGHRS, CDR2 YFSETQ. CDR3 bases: TGCGCCAGCAGCTTGGTACTAGCGGGGGGGCCTGAAGAGACCCAGTACTTC. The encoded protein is CASSLVLAGGPEETQYF.

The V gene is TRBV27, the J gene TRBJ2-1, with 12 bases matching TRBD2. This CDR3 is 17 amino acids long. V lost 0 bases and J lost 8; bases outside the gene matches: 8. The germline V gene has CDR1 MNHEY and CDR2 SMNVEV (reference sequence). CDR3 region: CASSLSVWTSGVHEQFF. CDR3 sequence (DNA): TGTGCCAGCAGTTTATCGGTCTGGACTAGCGGGGTTCATGAGCAGTTCTTC.

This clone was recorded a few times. CDR3 bases: TGTGCCAGCAGCCCCGATTCCTCTGATCGGTCACCCCTCCACTTT. Encoded protein: CASSPDSSDRSPLHF. The rearrangement joins TRBV3-1 (or the pseudogene TRBV3-2) to TRBJ1-6; D uncertain. Germline V gives CDR1 LGHDT, CDR2 YNNKEL (reference sequence). V dropped 4 bases and J dropped 10 bases, with 17 bases sitting between them. The length of the CDR3 is 15 residues.

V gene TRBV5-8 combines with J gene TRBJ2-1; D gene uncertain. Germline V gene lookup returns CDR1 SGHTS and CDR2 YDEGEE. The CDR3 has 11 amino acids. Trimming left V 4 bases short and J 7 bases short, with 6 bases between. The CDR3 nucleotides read TGTGCCAGCAGCCAGGTAAATGAGCAGTTCTTC. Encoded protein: CASSQVNEQFF.

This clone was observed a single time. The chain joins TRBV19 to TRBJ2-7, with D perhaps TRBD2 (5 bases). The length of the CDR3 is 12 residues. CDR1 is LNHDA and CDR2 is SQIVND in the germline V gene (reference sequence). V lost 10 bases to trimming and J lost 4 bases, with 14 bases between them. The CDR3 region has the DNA TGTGCCACCTCCAACGGGGTTTACGAGCAGTACTTC. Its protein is CATSNGVYEQYF.

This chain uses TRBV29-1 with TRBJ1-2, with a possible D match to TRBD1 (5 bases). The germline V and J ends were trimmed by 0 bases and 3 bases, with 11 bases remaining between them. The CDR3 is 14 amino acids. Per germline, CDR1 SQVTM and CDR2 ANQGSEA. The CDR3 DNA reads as TGCAGCGTTGAAGATCCAGAACAGGACTATGGCTACACCTTC. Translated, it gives CSVEDPEQDYGYTF.

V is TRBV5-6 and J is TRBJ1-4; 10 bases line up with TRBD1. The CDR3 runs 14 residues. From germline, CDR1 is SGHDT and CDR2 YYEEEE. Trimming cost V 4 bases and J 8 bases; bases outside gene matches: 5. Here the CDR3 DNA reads TGTGCCAGCAGCAAGGGACAGGGGCTGGAAAAACTGTTTTTT. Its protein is CASSKGQGLEKLFF.

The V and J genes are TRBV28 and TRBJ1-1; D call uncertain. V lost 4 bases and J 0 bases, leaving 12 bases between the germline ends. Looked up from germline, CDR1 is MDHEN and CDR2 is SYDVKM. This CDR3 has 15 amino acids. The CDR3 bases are TGTGCCAGCAGTTCTCCGAGGGTGGTGAACACTGAAGCTTTCTTT. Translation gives CASSSPRVVNTEAFF.

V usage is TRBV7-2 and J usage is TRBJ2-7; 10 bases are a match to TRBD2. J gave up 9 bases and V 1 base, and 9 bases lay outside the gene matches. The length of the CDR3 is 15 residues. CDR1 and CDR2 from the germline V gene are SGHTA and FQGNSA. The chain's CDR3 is CASSLEIAGGRGQYF. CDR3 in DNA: TGTGCCAGCAGCTTAGAGATAGCGGGGGGACGGGGGCAGTACTTC. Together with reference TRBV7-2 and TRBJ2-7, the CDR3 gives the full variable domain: GAGVSQSPSNKVTEKGKDVELRCDPISGHTALYWYRQSLGQGLEFLIYFQGNSAPDKSGLPSDRFSAERTGGSVSTLTIQRTQQEDSAVYLCASSLEIAGGRGQYFGPGTRLTVT.

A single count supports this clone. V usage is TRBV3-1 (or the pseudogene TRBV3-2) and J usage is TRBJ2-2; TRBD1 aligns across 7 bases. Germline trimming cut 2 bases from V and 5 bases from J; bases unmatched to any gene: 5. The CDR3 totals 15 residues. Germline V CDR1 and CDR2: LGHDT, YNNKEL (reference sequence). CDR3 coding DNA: TGTGCCAGCAGCCAAAGGGACAGAGGGACCGGGGAGCTGTTTTTT. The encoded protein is CASSQRDRGTGELFF.

This CDR3 reads CASTLGGAFPSSPLHF. The CDR3 region has the DNA TGTGCCAGTACCCTGGGAGGGGCTTTCCCATCATCACCCCTCCACTTT. V is TRBV19 and J is TRBJ1-6; possible D gene TRBD1, 5 bases. Germline V gene sequence: CDR1 LNHDA, CDR2 SQIVND (reference sequence). The CDR3 consists of 16 residues. Trimming shortened V by 7 bases and J by 10 bases, and 23 bases separated the two germline ends.

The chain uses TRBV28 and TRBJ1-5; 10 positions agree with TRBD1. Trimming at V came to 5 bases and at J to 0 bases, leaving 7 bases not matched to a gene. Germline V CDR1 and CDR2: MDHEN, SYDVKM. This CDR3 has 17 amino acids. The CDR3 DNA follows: TGTGCCAGCAGTCCTTGGACAGGGGGGTATAGCAATCAGCCCCAGCATTTT. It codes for CASSPWTGGYSNQPQHF.

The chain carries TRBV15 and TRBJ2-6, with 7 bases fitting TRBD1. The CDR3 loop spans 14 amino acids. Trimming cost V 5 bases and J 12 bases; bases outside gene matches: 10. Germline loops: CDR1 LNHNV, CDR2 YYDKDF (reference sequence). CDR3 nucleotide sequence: TGTGCCACCAGCGGGTTACAGGGGCCTCCCGTCCTGACTTTC. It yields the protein CATSGLQGPPVLTF.

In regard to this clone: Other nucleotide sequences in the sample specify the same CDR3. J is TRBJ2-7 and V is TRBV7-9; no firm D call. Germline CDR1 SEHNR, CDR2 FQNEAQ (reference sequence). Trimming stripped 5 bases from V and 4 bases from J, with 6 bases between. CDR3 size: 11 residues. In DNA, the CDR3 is TGTGCCAGCAGCAGCGCTTACGAGCAGTACTTC. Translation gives CASSSAYEQYF.

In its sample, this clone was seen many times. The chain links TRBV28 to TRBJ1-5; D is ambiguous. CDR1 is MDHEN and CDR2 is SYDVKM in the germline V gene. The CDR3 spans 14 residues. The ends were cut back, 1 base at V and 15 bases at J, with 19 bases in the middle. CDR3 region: CASSLSRHRTIMHF. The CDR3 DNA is TGTGCCAGCAGTTTATCCAGGCACCGCACCATTATGCATTTT. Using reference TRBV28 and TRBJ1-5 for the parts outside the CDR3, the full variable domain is DVKVTQSSRYLVKRTGEKVFLECVQDMDHENMFWYRQDPGLGLRLIYFSYDVKMKEKGDIPEGYSVSREKKERFSLILESASTNQTSMYLCASSLSRHRTIMHFGDGTRLSIL.

CDR3 residues: CAWAGDSSYNSPLHF. CDR3 DNA sequence: TGTGCCTGGGCCGGGGACAGCTCCTATAATTCACCCCTCCACTTT. The chain is built from TRBV30 and TRBJ1-6; TRBD1 matches at 7 bases. This CDR3 contains 15 residues. Germline CDR1 and CDR2: GTSNPN and SVGIG (reference sequence). V lost 5 bases and J lost 0; bases outside the gene matches: 4. The full variable domain, in which reference TRBV30 and TRBJ1-6 provide the parts outside the CDR3, is SQTIHQWPATLVQPVGSPLSLECTVEGTSNPNLYWYRQAAGRGLQLLFYSVGIGQISSEVPQNLSASRPQDRQFILSSKKLLLSDSGFYLCAWAGDSSYNSPLHFGNGTRLTVT.

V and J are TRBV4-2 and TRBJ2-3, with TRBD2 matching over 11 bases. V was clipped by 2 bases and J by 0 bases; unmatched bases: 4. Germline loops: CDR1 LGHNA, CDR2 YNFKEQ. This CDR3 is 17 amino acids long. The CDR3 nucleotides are TGTGCCAGCAGCCAATTGACTAGCGGGGCGAGCACAGATACGCAGTATTTT. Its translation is CASSQLTSGASTDTQYF.

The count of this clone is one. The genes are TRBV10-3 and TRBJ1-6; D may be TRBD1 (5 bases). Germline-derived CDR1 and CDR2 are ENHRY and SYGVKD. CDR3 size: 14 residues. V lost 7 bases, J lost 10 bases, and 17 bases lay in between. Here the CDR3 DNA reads TGTGCCATCACTCGGGACTCGGGCGGATCACCCCTCCACTTT. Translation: CAITRDSGGSPLHF.